This entry lists 21 T cell receptor beta chains sequenced from one sample in a study of identical twins. TCRdb redid the calling of the 5' RACE reads with MiXCR, one entry per CDR3 protein. The table includes approximately 1.8 million distinct CDR3 sequences, less than 40% detected once. The sample comprised cord blood. All receptors come from a newborn girl in good health.

This clonotype was observed at least ten times. The chain couples TRBV12-5 to TRBJ2-5; D may be TRBD1 (5 bases). The CDR3 totals 12 residues. V lost 2 bases to trimming and J lost 4 bases, with 5 bases between them. Germline V gene sequence: CDR1 LGHNT, CDR2 FRNRAP. The CDR3 here is CASGLQGETQYF. The CDR3 DNA sequence: TGTGCTAGTGGTTTGCAGGGAGAGACCCAGTACTTC.

The chain joins TRBV7-2 to TRBJ1-1; the D gene is possibly TRBD1 (6 bases). The V gene's germline CDR1 is SGHTA and CDR2 FQGNSA. Trimming cost V 3 bases and J 5 bases, with 13 bases left between them. This CDR3 spans 14 amino acids. The CDR3 here is CASSLITGLTEAFF. Written as DNA, the CDR3 is TGTGCCAGCAGCTTGATCACAGGGCTTACTGAAGCTTTCTTT.

The sample holds a few counts of this clonotype. This chain connects TRBV2 to TRBJ2-7, with 13 bases aligning to TRBD2. Germline V gene data show CDR1 as SNHLY and CDR2 as FYNNEI. V dropped 4 bases and J dropped 2; count of bases not matched to a gene: 5. This CDR3 region has 16 residues. CDR3 nucleotide sequence: TGTGCCAGCAGTGTACTAGCGGGAGGGCCCCCCTACGAGCAGTACTTC. It is translated as CASSVLAGGPPYEQYF. Variable domain in full (rest from reference TRBV2 and TRBJ2-7): EPEVTQTPSHQVTQMGQEVILRCVPISNHLYFYWYRQILGQKVEFLVSFYNNEISEKSEIFDDQFSVERPDGSNFTLKIRSTKLEDSAMYFCASSVLAGGPPYEQYFGPGTRLTVT.

This rearrangement joins TRBV13 to TRBJ2-7; D is ambiguous. Germline V lookup: CDR1 PRHDT, CDR2 FYEKMQ (reference sequence). CDR3 length: 14 residues. Trimming took off 6 bases at V and 1 base at J, with 13 bases between the two ends. The CDR3 reads CASSRRPSSYEQYF. In nucleotides, the CDR3 is TGTGCCAGCAGTCGAAGGCCCTCTTCCTACGAGCAGTACTTC. Based on the CDR3 plus reference TRBV13 and TRBJ2-7, the full variable domain is AAGVIQSPRHLIKEKRETATLKCYPIPRHDTVYWYQQGPGQDPQFLISFYEKMQSDKGSIPDRFSAQQFSDYHSELNMSSLELGDSALYFCASSRRPSSYEQYFGPGTRLTVT.

There are many counts of this clonotype. The V gene is TRBV29-1, the J gene TRBJ2-1, with D possibly matching TRBD2 (6 bases). Germline CDR1 SQVTM, CDR2 ANQGSEA. The CDR3 is 14 amino acids. V lost 2 bases, J lost 2 bases, and 10 bases lay in between. CDR3 residues: CSVERRLAYNEQFF. In DNA form, the CDR3 reads TGCAGCGTTGAACGGAGACTAGCCTACAATGAGCAGTTCTTC.

This clonotype was observed a handful of times. The chain carries TRBV4-2 and TRBJ2-5; 8 nucleotides align to TRBD1. The assigned J gene may be wrong: the sequence end matches TRBJ2-7 better. CDR3 length: 15 residues. Germline values: CDR1 LGHNA, CDR2 YNFKEQ. This chain's CDR3 is CASSLTDKGQGEQYF. CDR3 in DNA: TGTGCCAGCAGCCTAACAGATAAAGGACAGGGCGAGCAGTACTTC.

This sequence joins TRBV20-1 and TRBJ1-1; 7 bases are shared with TRBD1. V lost 3 bases to trimming and J lost 3 bases; unmatched junction nucleotides: 4. The CDR3 extends over 13 amino acids. CDR1 is DFQATT and CDR2 is SNEGSKA in the germline V gene (reference sequence). This chain's CDR3 is CSASRQGDTEAFF. DNA of the CDR3: TGCAGTGCTAGTCGCCAGGGGGACACTGAAGCTTTCTTT.

This rearrangement joins TRBV4-2 to TRBJ2-7; 9 nucleotides agree with TRBD1. V lost 8 bases, J lost 6 bases, and 8 bases stayed unmatched. This CDR3 has 13 residues. CDR1 and CDR2 (germline): LGHNA, YNFKEQ. As DNA, the CDR3 is TGTGCCAGCGGAGGGACAGGGTCGGGCGAGCAGTACTTC. Residues: CASGGTGSGEQYF.

This clonotype was seen only a few times. This chain links TRBV7-9 with TRBJ2-7, with 9 bases aligning to TRBD1. This CDR3 has 16 residues. CDR1 is SEHNR and CDR2 is FQNEAQ in the germline V gene (reference sequence). J gave up 1 base and V 4 bases, and 8 bases lay outside the gene matches. Here the CDR3 reads CASSSDLQGASYEQYF. The CDR3 DNA sequence: TGTGCCAGCAGCTCCGACCTACAGGGGGCATCCTACGAGCAGTACTTC.

The rearrangement uses TRBV12-3 or TRBV12-4 and TRBJ1-1; D is unresolved. The V and J ends lost 3 bases and 6 bases respectively, with 14 bases between them. The CDR3 consists of 14 residues. The CDR3 loop reads CASSLRRVSAEAFF. CDR3 nucleotides: TGTGCCAGCAGTTTGAGGAGGGTGAGCGCTGAAGCTTTCTTT.

This clonotype was counted a few times. The gene calls are TRBV3-1 and TRBJ2-7; 9 bases are a match to TRBD2. Germline CDR1 and CDR2: LGHDT and YNNKEL (reference sequence). Trimming removed 4 bases from V and 5 bases from J; junction bases left unmatched: 9. The CDR3 runs to 15 residues. Written as DNA, the CDR3 is TGTGCCAGCAGCCGCTTTAGCGGGGGCCCGAACGAGCAGTACTTC. It codes for CASSRFSGGPNEQYF.

There are many counts of this clonotype. J is TRBJ2-3 and V is TRBV7-2, with D unresolved. The CDR3 spans 14 residues. The germline V and J ends were trimmed by 3 bases and 5 bases, with 12 bases remaining between them. Per germline, CDR1 SGHTA and CDR2 FQGNSA. As DNA, the CDR3 is TGTGCCAGCAGCTTTAAGTGGTTAGGAGATACGCAGTATTTT. This translates into CASSFKWLGDTQYF.

The sample holds a few counts of this clonotype. The gene calls are TRBV7-6 and TRBJ2-3; 8 positions match TRBD2. Per germline, CDR1 SGHVS and CDR2 FNYEAQ. This CDR3 has 15 amino acids. V shed 5 bases and J 1 base; nucleotides not matched to a gene: 5. The CDR3 DNA is TGTGCCAGCAGCCCGATGACTAGCGGCACAGATACGCAGTATTTT. It yields the protein CASSPMTSGTDTQYF.

The V gene is TRBV5-1, the J gene TRBJ2-5; 7 bases line up with TRBD1. Germline assignment: CDR1 SGHRS and CDR2 YFSETQ. The CDR3 contains 16 residues. Trimming at V came to 4 bases and at J to 11 bases, leaving 20 bases not matched to a gene. The chain's CDR3 is CASSPPFDRPQGEQYF. CDR3 DNA: TGCGCCAGCAGCCCCCCTTTCGACAGGCCCCAGGGGGAGCAGTACTTC.

This clonotype showed up just a few times. The chain carries TRBV14 and TRBJ1-3; D uncertain. V was shortened by 1 base and J by 0 bases, with 1 base between the two germline ends. CDR3 length: 13 residues. CDR1 and CDR2 (germline): SGHDN, FVKESK. The CDR3 sequence is CASSQVSGNTIYF. CDR3 DNA sequence: TGTGCCAGCAGCCAAGTCTCTGGAAACACCATATATTTT.

V and J are TRBV12-3 or TRBV12-4 and TRBJ1-1, with D unresolved. V lost 3 bases and J lost 5, with 10 bases in between. The CDR3 extends over 13 amino acids. The chain's CDR3 is CASSLFGRTEAFF. The CDR3 DNA sequence: TGTGCCAGCAGTTTGTTTGGGAGGACTGAAGCTTTCTTT.

V gene TRBV11-2 combines with J gene TRBJ2-1; perhaps TRBD2 as D (5 bases). TRBJ2-7 matches the DNA end more closely, so the J call is doubtful. Germline V gene lookup returns CDR1 SGHAT and CDR2 FQNNGV. The CDR3 spans 14 residues. The CDR3 is CASNPRASYNEQYF. CDR3 DNA sequence: TGTGCCAGCAACCCGAGGGCCTCCTACAATGAGCAGTACTTC.

This clonotype was seen many times. The V gene is TRBV6-6, the J gene TRBJ2-3; TRBD1 matches at 8 bases. The CDR3 spans 14 residues. Germline lookup yields CDR1 MNHNY and CDR2 SVGAGI (reference sequence). The V and J ends lost 8 bases and 6 bases, in that order; junction bases with no gene match: 10. CDR3 region: CASGRQGSHDTQYF. CDR3 DNA: TGTGCCAGCGGACGACAGGGGAGCCATGATACGCAGTATTTT.

In this sample, this clonotype turned up a few times. The CDR3 DNA reads as TGTGCCAGCCAGACGGGACTAGCGGGAGTTGAGCAGTTCTTC. This gives the protein CASQTGLAGVEQFF. The chain couples TRBV28 to TRBJ2-1; 14 positions agree with TRBD2. The germline gives CDR1 MDHEN, CDR2 SYDVKM. The CDR3 is made up of 14 amino acids. Trimming cost V 8 bases and J 9 bases; bases outside gene matches: 6. Using reference TRBV28 and TRBJ2-1 for the parts outside the CDR3, the full variable domain is DVKVTQSSRYLVKRTGEKVFLECVQDMDHENMFWYRQDPGLGLRLIYFSYDVKMKEKGDIPEGYSVSREKKERFSLILESASTNQTSMYLCASQTGLAGVEQFFGPGTRLTVL.

This clonotype has a handful of counts. V and J are TRBV24-1 and TRBJ2-5; D is possibly TRBD2 (6 bases). The end of the DNA fits TRBJ2-7 better, so the J call may be wrong. CDR3 length: 15 residues. The V gene's germline CDR1 is KGHDR and CDR2 SFDVKD. The CDR3 sequence is CATSRYGGPPDEQYF. DNA for the CDR3: TGTGCCACCAGTCGTTACGGAGGGCCACCCGACGAGCAGTACTTC.

The chain joins TRBV5-1 to TRBJ1-4; tentatively, D is TRBD1 (5 bases). The germline gives CDR1 SGHRS, CDR2 YFSETQ. CDR3 length equals 15 residues. V gave up 0 bases and J gave up 5 bases, with 11 bases separating them. For the CDR3, the DNA is TGCGCCAGCAGCTTGGCCCGGAAGGGGAATGAAAAACTGTTTTTT. Translating it yields CASSLARKGNEKLFF.